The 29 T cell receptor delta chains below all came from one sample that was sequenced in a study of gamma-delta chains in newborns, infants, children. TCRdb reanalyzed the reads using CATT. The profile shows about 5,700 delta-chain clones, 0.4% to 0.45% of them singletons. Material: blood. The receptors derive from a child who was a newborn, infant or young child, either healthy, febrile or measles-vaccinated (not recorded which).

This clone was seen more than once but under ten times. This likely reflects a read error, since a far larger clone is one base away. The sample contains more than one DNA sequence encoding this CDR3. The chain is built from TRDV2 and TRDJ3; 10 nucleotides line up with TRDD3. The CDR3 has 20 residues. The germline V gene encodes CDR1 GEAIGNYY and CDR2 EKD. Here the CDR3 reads CACDYSTGGFSSWDTRQMFF. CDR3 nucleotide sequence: TGCGCCTGTGATTACTCTACTGGGGGATTTAGCTCCTGGGACACCCGACAGATGTTTTTC.

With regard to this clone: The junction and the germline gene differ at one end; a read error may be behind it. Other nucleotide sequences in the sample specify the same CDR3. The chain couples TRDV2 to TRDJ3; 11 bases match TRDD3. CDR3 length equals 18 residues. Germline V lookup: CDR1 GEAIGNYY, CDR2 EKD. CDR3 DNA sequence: TGTGCCTGCGACAAAATGGGGGATACGAACTGGGACACCCGACAGATGTTTTTC. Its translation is CACDKMGDTNWDTRQMFF.

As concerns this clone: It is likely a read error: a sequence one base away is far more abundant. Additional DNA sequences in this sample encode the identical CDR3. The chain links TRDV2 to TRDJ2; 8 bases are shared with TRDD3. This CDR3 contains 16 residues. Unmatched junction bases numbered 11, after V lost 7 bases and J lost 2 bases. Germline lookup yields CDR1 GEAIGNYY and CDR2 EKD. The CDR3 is CACDLLGAALTAQLFF. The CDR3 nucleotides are TGTGCCTGCGATTTACTGGGGGCGGCATTGACAGCACAACTCTTCTTT.

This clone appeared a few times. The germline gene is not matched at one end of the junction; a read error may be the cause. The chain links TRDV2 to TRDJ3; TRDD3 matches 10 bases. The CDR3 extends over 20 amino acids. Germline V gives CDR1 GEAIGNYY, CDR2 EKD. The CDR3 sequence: CACVTLLGDGSSWDTRQTFF. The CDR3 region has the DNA TGTGCCTGTGTCACTCTACTGGGGGATGGGAGCTCCTGGGACACCCGACAGACGTTTTTC.

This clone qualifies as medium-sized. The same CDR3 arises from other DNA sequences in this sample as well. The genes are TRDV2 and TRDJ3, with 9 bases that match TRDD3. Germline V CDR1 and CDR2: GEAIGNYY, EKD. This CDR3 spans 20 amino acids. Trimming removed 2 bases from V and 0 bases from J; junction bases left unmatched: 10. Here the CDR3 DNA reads TGTGCCTGTGACATACTGGGGGAGCATCTTAGCTCCTGGGACACCCGACAGATGTTTTTC. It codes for CACDILGEHLSSWDTRQMFF.

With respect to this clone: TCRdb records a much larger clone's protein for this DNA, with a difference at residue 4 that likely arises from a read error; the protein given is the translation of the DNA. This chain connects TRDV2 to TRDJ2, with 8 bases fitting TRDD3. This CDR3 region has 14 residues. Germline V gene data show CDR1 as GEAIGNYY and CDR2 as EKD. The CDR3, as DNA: TGTGCCTGTAACACCTGGGGGATGACAGCACAACTCTTCTTT. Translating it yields CACNTWGMTAQLFF.

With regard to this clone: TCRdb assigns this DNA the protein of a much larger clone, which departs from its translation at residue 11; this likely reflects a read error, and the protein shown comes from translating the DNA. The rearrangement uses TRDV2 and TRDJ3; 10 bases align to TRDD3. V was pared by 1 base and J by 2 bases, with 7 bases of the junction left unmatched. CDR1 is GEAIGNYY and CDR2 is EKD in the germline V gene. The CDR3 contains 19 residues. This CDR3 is CACDTGGYIGPWDTRQMFF. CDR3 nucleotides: TGTGCCTGTGACACTGGGGGATACATAGGCCCCTGGGACACCCGACAGATGTTTTTC.

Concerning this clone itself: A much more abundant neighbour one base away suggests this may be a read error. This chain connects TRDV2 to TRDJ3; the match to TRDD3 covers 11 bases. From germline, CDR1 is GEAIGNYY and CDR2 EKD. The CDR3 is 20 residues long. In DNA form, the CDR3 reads TGTGCCTGTGACACCGTACTGGGGGATAAAAGCTCCCGGGACACCCGACAGATGTTTTTC. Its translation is CACDTVLGDKSSRDTRQMFF.

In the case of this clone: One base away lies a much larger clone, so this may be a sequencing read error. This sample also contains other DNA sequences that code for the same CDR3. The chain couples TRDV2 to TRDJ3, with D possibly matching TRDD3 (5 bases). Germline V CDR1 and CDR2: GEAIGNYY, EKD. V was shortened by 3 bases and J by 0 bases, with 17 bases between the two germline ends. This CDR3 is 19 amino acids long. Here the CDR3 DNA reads TGTGCCTGTGACGCCGCTGGGCCTCGGAGCTCCTGGGACACCCGACAGATGTTTTTC. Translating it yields CACDAAGPRSSWDTRQMFF.

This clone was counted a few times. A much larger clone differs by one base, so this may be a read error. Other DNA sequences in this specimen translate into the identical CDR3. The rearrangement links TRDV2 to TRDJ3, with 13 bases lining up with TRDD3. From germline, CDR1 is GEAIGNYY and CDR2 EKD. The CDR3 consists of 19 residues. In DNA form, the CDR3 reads TGTGCCTGTGACTACGTACTGGGGGATACGTCATGGGACACCCGGCAGATGTTTTTC. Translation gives CACDYVLGDTSWDTRQMFF.

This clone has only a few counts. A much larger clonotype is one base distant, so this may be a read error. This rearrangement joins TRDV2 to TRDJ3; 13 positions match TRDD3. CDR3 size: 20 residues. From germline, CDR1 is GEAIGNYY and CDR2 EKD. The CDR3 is CACDKVLGDTRSWDTRQVFF. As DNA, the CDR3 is TGTGCCTGTGACAAAGTACTGGGGGATACGCGGTCCTGGGACACCCGACAGGTGTTTTTC.

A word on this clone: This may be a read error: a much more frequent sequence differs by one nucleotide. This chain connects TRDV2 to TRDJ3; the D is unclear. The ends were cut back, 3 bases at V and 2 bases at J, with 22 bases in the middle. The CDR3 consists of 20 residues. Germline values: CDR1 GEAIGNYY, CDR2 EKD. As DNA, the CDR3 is TGTGCCTGTGACGCGCTTAGGCAGGATGATTACCCCTGGGACACCCGACAGATGTTTTTC. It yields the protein CACDALRQDDYPWDTRQMFF.

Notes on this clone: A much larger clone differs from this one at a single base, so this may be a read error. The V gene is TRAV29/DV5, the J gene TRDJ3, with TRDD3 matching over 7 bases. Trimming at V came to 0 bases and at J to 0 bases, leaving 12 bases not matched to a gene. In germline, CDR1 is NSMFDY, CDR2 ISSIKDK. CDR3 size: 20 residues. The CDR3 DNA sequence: TGTGCAGCAAGCGCGGTCTTTCTGGGGGTACCCTCCTGGGACACCCGACAGATGTTTTTC. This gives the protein CAASAVFLGVPSWDTRQMFF.

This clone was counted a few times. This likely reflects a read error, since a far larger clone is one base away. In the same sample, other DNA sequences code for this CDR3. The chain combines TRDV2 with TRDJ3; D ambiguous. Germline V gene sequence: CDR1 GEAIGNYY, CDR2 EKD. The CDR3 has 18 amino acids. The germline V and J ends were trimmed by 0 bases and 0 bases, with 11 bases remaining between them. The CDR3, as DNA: TGTGCCTGTGACACCGATCGCCCCAGCTCCTGGGACACCCGACAGATGTTTTTC. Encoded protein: CACDTDRPSSWDTRQMFF.

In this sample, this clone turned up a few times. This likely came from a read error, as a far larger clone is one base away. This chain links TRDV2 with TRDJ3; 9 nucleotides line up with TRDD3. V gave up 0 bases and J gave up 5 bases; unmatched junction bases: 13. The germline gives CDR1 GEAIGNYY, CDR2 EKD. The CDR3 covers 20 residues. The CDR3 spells CACDTVLGIRSSRDTRQMFF. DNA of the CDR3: TGTGCCTGTGACACCGTTCTGGGGATACGCAGCTCACGGGACACCCGACAGATGTTTTTC.

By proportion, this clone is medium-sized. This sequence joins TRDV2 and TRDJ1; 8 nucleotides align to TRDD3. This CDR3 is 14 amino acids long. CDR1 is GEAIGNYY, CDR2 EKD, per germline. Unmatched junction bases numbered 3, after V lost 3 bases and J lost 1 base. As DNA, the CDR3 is TGTGCCTGTGACCAACTGGGGGCCACCGATAAACTCATCTTT. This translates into CACDQLGATDKLIF.

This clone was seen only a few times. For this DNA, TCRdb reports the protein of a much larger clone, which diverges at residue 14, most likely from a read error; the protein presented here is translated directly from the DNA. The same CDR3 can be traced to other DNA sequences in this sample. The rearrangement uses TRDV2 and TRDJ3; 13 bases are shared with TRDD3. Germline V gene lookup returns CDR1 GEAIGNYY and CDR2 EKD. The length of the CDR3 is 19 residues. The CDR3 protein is CACDVLGDTSSWDARQMFF. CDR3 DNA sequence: TGTGCCTGTGACGTACTGGGGGATACGAGCTCCTGGGACGCCCGACAGATGTTTTTC.

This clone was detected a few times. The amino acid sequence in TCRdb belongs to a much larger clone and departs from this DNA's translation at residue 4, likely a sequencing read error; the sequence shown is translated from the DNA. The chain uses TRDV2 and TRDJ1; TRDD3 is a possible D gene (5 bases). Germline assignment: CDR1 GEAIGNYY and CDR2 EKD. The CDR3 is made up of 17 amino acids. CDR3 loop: CACGTAERGATTDKLIF. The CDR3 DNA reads TGTGCCTGTGGCACCGCGGAACGGGGGGCTACTACCGATAAACTCATCTTT.

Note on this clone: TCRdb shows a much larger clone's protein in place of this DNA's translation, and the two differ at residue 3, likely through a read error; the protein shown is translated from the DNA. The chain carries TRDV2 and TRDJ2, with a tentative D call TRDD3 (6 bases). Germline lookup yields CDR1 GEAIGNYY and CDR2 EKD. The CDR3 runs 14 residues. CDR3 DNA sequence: TGTGCCTTTGACACCGGGGGATTGACAGCACAACTCTTCTTT. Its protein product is CAFDTGGLTAQLFF.

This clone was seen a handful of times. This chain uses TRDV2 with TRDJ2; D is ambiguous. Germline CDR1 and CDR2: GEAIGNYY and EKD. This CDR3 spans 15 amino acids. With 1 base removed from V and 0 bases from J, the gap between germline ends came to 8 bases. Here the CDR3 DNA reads TGTGCCTGTGACACTGTCTCCTCTTTGACAGCACAACTCTTCTTT. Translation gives CACDTVSSLTAQLFF.

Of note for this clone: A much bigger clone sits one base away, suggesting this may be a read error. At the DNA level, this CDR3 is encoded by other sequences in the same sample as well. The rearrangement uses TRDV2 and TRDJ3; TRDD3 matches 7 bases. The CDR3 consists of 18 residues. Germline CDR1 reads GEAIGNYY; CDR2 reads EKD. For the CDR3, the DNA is TGTGCCTGTGACACCGCTGGGGGGAGGACCTGGGATACCCGACAGATGTTTTTC. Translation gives CACDTAGGRTWDTRQMFF.

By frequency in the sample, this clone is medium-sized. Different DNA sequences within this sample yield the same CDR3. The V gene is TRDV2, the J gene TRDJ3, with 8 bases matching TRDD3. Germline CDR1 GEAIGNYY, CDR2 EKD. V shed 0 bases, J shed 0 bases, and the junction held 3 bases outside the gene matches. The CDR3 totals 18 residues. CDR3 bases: TGTGCCTGTGACACCTGGGGGATGAGCTCCTGGGACACCCGACAGATGTTTTTC. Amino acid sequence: CACDTWGMSSWDTRQMFF.

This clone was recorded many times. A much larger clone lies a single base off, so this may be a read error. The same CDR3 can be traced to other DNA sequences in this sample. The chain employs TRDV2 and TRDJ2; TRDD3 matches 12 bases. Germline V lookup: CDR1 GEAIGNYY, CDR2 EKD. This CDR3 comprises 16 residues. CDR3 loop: CACDILGDTLTAQLFF. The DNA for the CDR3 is TGTGCCTGTGACATACTGGGGGATACTTTGACGGCACAACTCTTCTTT.

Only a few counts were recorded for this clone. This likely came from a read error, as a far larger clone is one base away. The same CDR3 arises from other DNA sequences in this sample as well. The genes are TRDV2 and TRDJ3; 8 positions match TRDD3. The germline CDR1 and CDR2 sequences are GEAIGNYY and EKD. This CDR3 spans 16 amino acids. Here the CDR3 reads CACDTGGSWDTRQMFF. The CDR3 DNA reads TGTGCCTGTGACACTGGGGGATCCTGGGACACTCGACAGATGTTTTTC.

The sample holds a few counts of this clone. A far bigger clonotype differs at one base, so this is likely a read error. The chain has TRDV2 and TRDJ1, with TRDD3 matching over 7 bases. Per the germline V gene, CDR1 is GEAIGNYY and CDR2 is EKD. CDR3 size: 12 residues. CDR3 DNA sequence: TGTGCCTGTGACTGGGGGACCGATAAACTCACCTTT. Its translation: CACDWGTDKLTF.

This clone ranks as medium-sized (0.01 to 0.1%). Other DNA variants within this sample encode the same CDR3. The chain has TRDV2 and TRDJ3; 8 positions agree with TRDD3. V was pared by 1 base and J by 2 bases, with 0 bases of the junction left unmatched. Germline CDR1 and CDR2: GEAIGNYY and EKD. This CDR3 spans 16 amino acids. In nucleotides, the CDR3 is TGTGCCTGTGACACGGGGGATACCTGGGACACCCGACAGATGTTTTTC. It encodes CACDTGDTWDTRQMFF.

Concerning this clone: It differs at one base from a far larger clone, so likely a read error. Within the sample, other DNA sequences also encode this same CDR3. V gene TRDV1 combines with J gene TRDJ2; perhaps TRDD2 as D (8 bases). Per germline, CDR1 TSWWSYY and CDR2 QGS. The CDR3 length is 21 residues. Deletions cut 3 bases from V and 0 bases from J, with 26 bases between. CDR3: CALGDGLPIGGCPSLTAQLFF. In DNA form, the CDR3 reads TGTGCTCTTGGGGACGGCCTTCCTATCGGGGGATGCCCCTCTTTGACAGCACAACTCTTCTTT.

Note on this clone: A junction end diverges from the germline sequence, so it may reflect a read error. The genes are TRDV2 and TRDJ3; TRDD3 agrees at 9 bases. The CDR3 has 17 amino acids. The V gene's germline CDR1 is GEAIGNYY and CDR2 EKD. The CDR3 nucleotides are TGTGCCTGCGACACCGTGGGGGATATTTGTGACACCCGACAGATGTTTTTC. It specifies CACDTVGDICDTRQMFF.

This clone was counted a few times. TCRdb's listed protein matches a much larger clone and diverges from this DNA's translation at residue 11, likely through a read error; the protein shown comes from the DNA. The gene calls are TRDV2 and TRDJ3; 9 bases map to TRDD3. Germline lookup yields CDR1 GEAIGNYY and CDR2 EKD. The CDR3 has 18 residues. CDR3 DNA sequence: TGTGCCTGTGACGTACTGGGGGAAAGCTCCCGGGACACCCGACAGATGTTTTTC. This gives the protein CACDVLGESSRDTRQMFF.